The 11 T cell receptor beta chains given below trace back to one sample, sequenced in a study of blood T cell repertoires in COVID-19. Only in-frame clones appear in the TCRdb table, and some are missing; sequencing was by immunoSEQ multiplex PCR. The sample lists some 220,000 clones; 85% were seen once. Sequencing was carried out using peripheral blood. These receptors all stem from a man aged 50-60 years with COVID-19, enrolled during active disease.

This clone was recorded once. The rearrangement uses TRBV6-5 and TRBJ2-7, with 10 bases lining up with TRBD1. CDR3 length equals 14 residues. In germline, CDR1 is MNHEY, CDR2 SVGAGI. V dropped 2 bases and J dropped 2; count of bases not matched to a gene: 0. The CDR3, as DNA: TGTGCCAGCAGTTACGGGACAGGGGCCTACGAGCAGTACTTC. Protein: CASSYGTGAYEQYF.

Comments on this clone: In the same sample, other DNA sequences code for this CDR3. V usage is TRBV9 and J usage is TRBJ2-5; maybe TRBD2 (6 bases). The CDR3 covers 14 residues. Trimming took 2 bases from V and 0 from J, leaving 8 bases between them. Germline values: CDR1 SGDLS, CDR2 YYNGEE. The CDR3 spells CASSVGGNQETQYF. The CDR3 region has the DNA TGTGCCAGCAGCGTGGGGGGAAACCAAGAGACCCAGTACTTC. The entire variable domain, with the rest obtained from reference TRBV9 and TRBJ2-5, is as follows: DSGVTQTPKHLITATGQRVTLRCSPRSGDLSVYWYQQSLDQGLQFLIQYYNGEERAKGNILERFSAQQFPDLHSELNLSSLELGDSALYFCASSVGGNQETQYFGPGTRLLVL.

This sequence joins TRBV28 and TRBJ1-1; 8 nucleotides match TRBD1. This CDR3 spans 16 amino acids. V lost 10 bases, J lost 4 bases, and 17 bases stayed unmatched. Per germline, CDR1 MDHEN and CDR2 SYDVKM. CDR3 nucleotide sequence: TGTGCCATCTCCGGGACAGGTAAAGGGAAGGTCACTGAAGCTTTCTTT. Its protein product is CAISGTGKGKVTEAFF. The whole variable domain, filled in from reference TRBV28 and TRBJ1-1, reads DVKVTQSSRYLVKRTGEKVFLECVQDMDHENMFWYRQDPGLGLRLIYFSYDVKMKEKGDIPEGYSVSREKKERFSLILESASTNQTSMYLCAISGTGKGKVTEAFFGQGTRLTVV.

The rearrangement uses TRBV19 and TRBJ2-6, with TRBD1 identical over 7 bases. Germline CDR1 is LNHDA and CDR2 is SQIVND (reference sequence). The CDR3 sequence is 18 residues long. V shed 3 bases, J shed 4 bases, and the junction held 12 bases outside the gene matches. The CDR3 loop reads CASSISYRGSSGANVLTF. CDR3 sequence (DNA): TGTGCCAGTAGTATTTCGTACAGGGGCTCGTCCGGGGCCAACGTCCTGACTTTC. Full variable domain (remainder filled in from reference TRBV19 and TRBJ2-6): DGGITQSPKYLFRKEGQNVTLSCEQNLNHDAMYWYRQDPGQGLRLIYYSQIVNDFQKGDIAEGYSVSREKKESFPLTVTSAQKNPTAFYLCASSISYRGSSGANVLTFGAGSRLTVL.

This clone was counted once. The chain uses TRBV5-6 and TRBJ2-7, with no clear D. This CDR3 has 14 amino acids. The germline V and J ends were trimmed by 7 bases and 0 bases, with 14 bases remaining between them. CDR1 SGHDT and CDR2 YYEEEE come from the germline V gene. The CDR3 here is CASGRQVSSYEQYF. CDR3 sequence (DNA): TGTGCCAGCGGCCGGCAGGTAAGCTCCTACGAGCAGTACTTC.

The chain recombines TRBV4-3 with TRBJ2-5; 13 positions match TRBD2. This CDR3 is 19 amino acids long. CDR1 is LGHNA and CDR2 is YSLEER in the germline V gene. Trimming took 1 base from V and 2 from J; bases not matched to a gene: 10. The CDR3 nucleotides are TGCGCCAGCAGCCAAGGTATCGGACTAGCGGGGGTAATGCAAGAGACCCAGTACTTC. This gives the protein CASSQGIGLAGVMQETQYF.

The chain joins TRBV5-5 to TRBJ1-5, with no clear D. The V and J ends lost 0 bases and 0 bases respectively, with 7 bases between them. CDR3 size: 15 residues. Germline lookup yields CDR1 SGHKS and CDR2 YYEKEE (reference sequence). The CDR3 spells CASSLDGDSNQPQHF. CDR3 in DNA: TGTGCCAGCAGCTTGGACGGAGATAGCAATCAGCCCCAGCATTTT.

The chain joins TRBV11-2 to TRBJ2-3, with D perhaps matching TRBD2 (6 bases). There are 17 residues in the CDR3. CDR1 is SGHAT and CDR2 is FQNNGV in the germline V gene. With 3 bases removed from V and 5 bases from J, the gap between germline ends came to 21 bases. CDR3 nucleotides: TGTGCCAGCAGCTTGGAGGAGACGACTAGGGGTAAAGATACGCAGTATTTT. Its translation is CASSLEETTRGKDTQYF.

The count of this clone is one. The chain is built from TRBV12-3 or TRBV12-4 and TRBJ2-3, with 7 bases matching TRBD2. V was clipped by 0 bases and J by 10 bases; unmatched bases: 4. The CDR3 loop spans 13 amino acids. CDR3 in DNA: TGTGCCAGCAGTTTAGCCCTGGGGGGGGCGCAGTATTTT. Its protein is CASSLALGGAQYF.

V and J are TRBV7-9 and TRBJ2-1; 10 bases are shared with TRBD2. There are 15 residues in the CDR3. The germline V gene has CDR1 SEHNR and CDR2 FQNEAQ (reference sequence). V shed 5 bases, J shed 5 bases, and the junction held 6 bases outside the gene matches. CDR3 nucleotide sequence: TGTGCCAGCAGCGTTAGCGGGGGGCCTCACAATGAGCAGTTCTTC. This codes for CASSVSGGPHNEQFF.

V is TRBV15 and J is TRBJ1-4; D remains unclear. Germline assignment: CDR1 LNHNV and CDR2 YYDKDF (reference sequence). The CDR3 length is 13 residues. Trimming shortened V by 4 bases and J by 5 bases, and 8 bases separated the two germline ends. CDR3 sequence reads: CATSMAKNEKLFF. For the CDR3, the DNA is TGTGCCACCAGCATGGCCAAGAATGAAAAACTGTTTTTT.